This TCR beta chain originates from a study of cytomegalovirus exposure and HLA in healthy donors. Sequenced by immunoSEQ multiplex PCR; TCRdb stores in-frame clones only, minus some. The sample has 45,000 to 65,000 clones, about 88% seen once. Turning to this clone: The antigen remains undetermined.

Study-wide points: In vitro, three CMV-associated chains proved specific for CMV antigens.

Trimming cost V 0 bases and J 3 bases; bases outside gene matches: 14. Looked up from germline, CDR1 is LNHNV and CDR2 is YYDKDF (reference sequence). The CDR3 consists of 19 residues. Material for sequencing was PBMCs. The clonotype comes from a woman between 18 and 30 years old in good health and CMV-seronegative. The V gene is TRBV15, the J gene TRBJ1-5; TRBD1 aligns across 7 bases. As DNA, the CDR3 is TGTGCCACCAGCAGAGATTCGTACCTAATACAGGGGACCAATCAGCCCCAGCATTTT. Protein sequence: CATSRDSYLIQGTNQPQHF.